The entry below describes one T cell receptor beta chain. The germline V and J ends were trimmed by 5 bases and 1 base, with 14 bases remaining between them. This CDR3 has 15 amino acids. CDR1 and CDR2 (germline): MNHEY, SVGAGI. Genomic DNA of each subset was evenly split across several immunoSEQ plates. Template for every sorted-subset replicate PCR totaled approximately 0.2 ug DNA, roughly 30,000 T cell genomes. Assay used: immunoSEQ multiplex PCR; TCRdb lists only in-frame clones, some missing. The sample yields around 560,000 clones, 95% seen once. Cells designated naive CD8 were CD45RO-negative and were positively selected for CCR7, with terminally differentiated effector memory CD45RA+ cells excluded. This specimen comes from a study of shared clonotypes between healthy human individuals. Study details: Donors had three CD4 naive, three CD4 memory, two CD8 naive and one CD8 memory plate apiece.

The chain joins TRBV6-5 to TRBJ2-5; D might be TRBD2 (6 bases). The sequenced sample was naive CD8+ T cells sorted from blood. The receptor was isolated from a woman aged 30 to 39 in good health. The CDR3 DNA sequence: TGTGCCAGCAGTAACGGGGCGGGACTCCAAGAGACCCAGTACTTC. Its protein is CASSNGAGLQETQYF.